These 23 T cell receptor beta chains came from one sample sequenced in a study of PD-L1 blockade in urothelial cancer. Time point meaning: pretreatment peripheral blood. The protocol was immunoSEQ multiplex PCR, while the TCRdb copy is restricted to in-frame clones and leaves out a portion. The data show over 30,000 clones, over 75% seen once. The sequenced sample was PBMCs, obtained around atezolizumab (anti-PD-L1) treatment. Receptors were obtained from a man in his sixties with urothelial cancer.

V gene TRBV2 combines with J gene TRBJ2-1; the match to TRBD2 covers 11 bases. V was pared by 6 bases and J by 4 bases, with 5 bases of the junction left unmatched. In germline, CDR1 is SNHLY, CDR2 FYNNEI. This CDR3 region has 15 residues. CDR3: CASSSGTSGYNEQFF. In DNA form, the CDR3 reads TGTGCCAGCAGCTCCGGGACTAGCGGATACAATGAGCAGTTCTTC.

V is TRBV28 and J is TRBJ1-1, with D unresolved. V dropped 4 bases and J dropped 4 bases, with 7 bases sitting between them. In germline, CDR1 is MDHEN, CDR2 SYDVKM. This CDR3 region has 12 residues. The CDR3 DNA sequence: TGTGCCAGCAGTTCCGGGGTCACTGAAGCTTTCTTT. Amino acids: CASSSGVTEAFF.

The gene calls are TRBV18 and TRBJ2-7, with unresolved D. Trimming took 5 bases from V and 3 from J, leaving 17 bases between them. Germline assignment: CDR1 KGHSH and CDR2 LQKENI. The CDR3 consists of 15 residues. The CDR3 sequence is CASSDPQRLFYEQYF. The CDR3 nucleotides read TGTGCCAGCTCAGACCCCCAGCGACTTTTCTACGAGCAGTACTTC. The whole variable domain, filled in from reference TRBV18 and TRBJ2-7, reads NAGVMQNPRHLVRRRGQEARLRCSPMKGHSHVYWYRQLPEEGLKFMVYLQKENIIDESGMPKERFSAEFPKEGPSILRIQQVVRGDSAAYFCASSDPQRLFYEQYFGPGTRLTVT.

The J gene is TRBJ2-7, the V gene TRBV7-2; the D is unclear. The germline V and J ends were trimmed by 1 base and 1 base, with 8 bases remaining between them. This CDR3 contains 14 residues. Germline loops: CDR1 SGHTA, CDR2 FQGNSA. The CDR3 nucleotides are TGTGCCAGCAGCTTAGGGCCCTTTTCCTACGAGCAGTACTTC. This translates into CASSLGPFSYEQYF.

V usage is TRBV27 and J usage is TRBJ2-1; 10 bases are a match to TRBD1. The V gene's germline CDR1 is MNHEY and CDR2 SMNVEV (reference sequence). The V and J ends lost 4 bases and 9 bases, in that order; junction bases with no gene match: 9. The CDR3 length is 15 residues. The CDR3 region is CASSSGQGLWGEQFF. The DNA for the CDR3 is TGTGCCAGCAGTTCGGGACAGGGGTTGTGGGGTGAGCAGTTCTTC.

The chain has TRBV27 and TRBJ1-1, with a weak D call TRBD1 (6 bases). V lost 6 bases, J lost 10 bases, and 18 bases lay in between. The germline CDR1 and CDR2 sequences are MNHEY and SMNVEV (reference sequence). The CDR3 sequence is 13 residues long. CDR3 coding DNA: TGTGCCAGCAGCGTAGGGGGGGGGCTGGGAGCTTTCTTT. Amino acid sequence: CASSVGGGLGAFF.

This clone was recorded only once. The J gene is TRBJ2-3, the V gene TRBV5-1; TRBD2 aligns across 7 bases. J lost 5 bases, V lost 3 bases, and 6 bases had no gene match. The V gene's germline CDR1 is SGHRS and CDR2 YFSETQ. The CDR3 has 14 amino acids. The CDR3 DNA follows: TGCGCCAGCAGCTGGGGACTATCGGAAGATACGCAGTATTTT. Its translation is CASSWGLSEDTQYF.

In its sample, this clone was seen once. The J gene is TRBJ2-7, the V gene TRBV5-1; no clear D gene. CDR3 length: 13 residues. The V end lost 0 bases, the J end lost 3 bases, and 7 bases lay between the germline ends. Germline CDR1 SGHRS, CDR2 YFSETQ. CDR3 coding DNA: TGCGCCAGCAGCTTGGCGGAGAGCTACGAGCAGTACTTC. This translates into CASSLAESYEQYF.

The chain carries TRBV27 and TRBJ2-2, with TRBD1 matching over 9 bases. With 3 bases clipped from V and 0 bases from J, the junction kept 5 bases outside the gene matches. The CDR3 consists of 17 residues. The germline gives CDR1 MNHEY, CDR2 SMNVEV (reference sequence). CDR3 DNA sequence: TGTGCCAGCAGTTTGTACACAGGGGGCGCGAACACCGGGGAGCTGTTTTTT. This translates into CASSLYTGGANTGELFF.

This chain connects TRBV27 to TRBJ2-6; 11 positions match TRBD1. Germline assignment: CDR1 MNHEY and CDR2 SMNVEV (reference sequence). J lost 2 bases, V lost 4 bases, and 7 bases had no gene match. CDR3 size: 18 residues. In nucleotides, the CDR3 is TGTGCCAGCAGTTGGGACAGGGGGATTTACCCTGGGGCCAACGTCCTGACTTTC. Amino acid sequence: CASSWDRGIYPGANVLTF.

This chain connects TRBV4-2 to TRBJ2-7, with D possibly being TRBD1 (6 bases). The CDR3 consists of 17 residues. V was trimmed by 0 bases and J by 2 bases, leaving 17 bases between them. CDR1 and CDR2 from the germline V gene are LGHNA and YNFKEQ. In nucleotides, the CDR3 is TGTGCCAGCAGCCAAGAACTCAGGGGAATGAGAACCTACGAGCAGTACTTC. The encoded protein is CASSQELRGMRTYEQYF.

The CDR3 DNA sequence: TGTGCCAGCAGCCAAGCAGGGGGCGTAGGTCAGCCCCAGCATTTT. Its protein product is CASSQAGGVGQPQHF. This rearrangement joins TRBV4-2 to TRBJ1-5; 8 positions agree with TRBD1. V lost 1 base and J lost 6; bases outside the gene matches: 5. This CDR3 has 15 amino acids. Per germline, CDR1 LGHNA and CDR2 YNFKEQ.

The genes are TRBV11-2 and TRBJ2-7; TRBD2 aligns across 8 bases. The V gene end was trimmed by 6 bases and the J gene end by 4 bases; junction bases not matched to a gene: 20. The CDR3 extends over 18 amino acids. The germline CDR1 and CDR2 sequences are SGHAT and FQNNGV. The CDR3 nucleotides read TGTGCCAGCAGACCTAGGGGAGGTGGAAGCGGGAGTTTTTACGAGCAGTACTTC. This codes for CASRPRGGGSGSFYEQYF.

This chain links TRBV7-9 with TRBJ1-3; the D gene is possibly TRBD1 (5 bases). Trimming shortened V by 7 bases and J by 0 bases, and 13 bases separated the two germline ends. CDR3 size: 15 residues. The V gene's germline CDR1 is SEHNR and CDR2 FQNEAQ (reference sequence). The CDR3 DNA sequence: TGTGCCAGCACCCCCAGCAGGGCCTCTGGAAACACCATATATTTT. It yields the protein CASTPSRASGNTIYF.

The rearrangement uses TRBV7-8 and TRBJ2-3, with D maybe TRBD2 (5 bases). The CDR3 is 15 residues long. Germline-derived CDR1 and CDR2 are SGHVS and FQNEAQ. V was pared by 5 bases and J by 3 bases, with 15 bases between. The CDR3 DNA is TGTGCCAGCAGCCCCGAGGGCTGGGGAACAGATACGCAGTATTTT. Its translation is CASSPEGWGTDTQYF.

This chain joins TRBV5-4 and TRBJ1-3; TRBD1 matches at 8 bases. The ends lost 4 bases at V and 3 bases at J; junction bases unmatched: 6. Germline lookup yields CDR1 SGHNT and CDR2 YYREEE (reference sequence). This CDR3 spans 15 amino acids. In nucleotides, the CDR3 is TGTGCCAGCAGCCTGGACAGGGCGGGTGGAAACACCATATATTTT. This sequence encodes CASSLDRAGGNTIYF. The full variable domain, in which reference TRBV5-4 and TRBJ1-3 provide the parts outside the CDR3, is ETGVTQSPTHLIKTRGQQVTLRCSSQSGHNTVSWYQQALGQGPQFIFQYYREEENGRGNFPPRFSGLQFPNYSSELNVNALELDDSALYLCASSLDRAGGNTIYFGEGSWLTVV.

The rearrangement links TRBV6-5 to TRBJ1-6, with 9 nucleotides matching TRBD1. Germline V gene sequence: CDR1 MNHEY, CDR2 SVGAGI. V lost 2 bases, J lost 7 bases, and 6 bases stayed unmatched. This CDR3 is built from 16 residues. The CDR3 spells CASSYTRTGDNSPLHF. The DNA for the CDR3 is TGTGCCAGCAGTTACACCCGGACAGGGGACAATTCACCCCTCCACTTT.

A remark on this clone: This CDR3 is also generated by other DNA sequences in the sample. The chain has TRBV20-1 and TRBJ2-5, with a possible D match to TRBD2 (5 bases). Trimming shortened V by 6 bases and J by 2 bases, and 7 bases separated the two germline ends. The CDR3 runs 11 residues. The germline gives CDR1 DFQATT, CDR2 SNEGSKA (reference sequence). CDR3 sequence reads: CSADYQETQYF. The CDR3 nucleotides are TGCAGTGCAGACTATCAAGAGACCCAGTACTTC.

The chain carries TRBV28 and TRBJ2-7; 9 nucleotides agree with TRBD1. Trimming at V came to 4 bases and at J to 6 bases, leaving 10 bases not matched to a gene. The CDR3 runs to 15 residues. The V gene's germline CDR1 is MDHEN and CDR2 SYDVKM. CDR3 region: CASSSAGTGSGEQYF. The CDR3 DNA follows: TGTGCCAGCAGTTCTGCCGGGACAGGGAGTGGCGAGCAGTACTTC.

The V gene is TRBV29-1, the J gene TRBJ1-1; 9 bases fit TRBD1. After removal of 7 bases from V and 5 bases from J, the junction contained 8 bases not matched to a gene. Germline V gives CDR1 SQVTM, CDR2 ANQGSEA. CDR3 length: 13 residues. CDR3 DNA: TGCAGCGCCCACAGGGGGCGAGATACTGAAGCTTTCTTT. It encodes CSAHRGRDTEAFF. Based on the CDR3 plus reference TRBV29-1 and TRBJ1-1, the full variable domain is SAVISQKPSRDICQRGTSLTIQCQVDSQVTMMFWYRQQPGQSLTLIATANQGSEATYESGFVIDKFPISRPNLTFSTLTVSNMSPEDSSIYLCSAHRGRDTEAFFGQGTRLTVV.

The DNA for the CDR3 is TGTGCCAGCAGCCGACCCATTGGGGTAGCGGGAGGGCACGATGAGCAGTTCTTC. This gives the protein CASSRPIGVAGGHDEQFF. V usage is TRBV11-3 and J usage is TRBJ2-1, with TRBD2 matching over 11 bases. CDR3 length equals 18 residues. J gave up 8 bases and V 5 bases, and 17 bases lay outside the gene matches. The germline CDR1 and CDR2 sequences are SGHNT and YENEEA.

This clone was observed a single time. This chain uses TRBV27 with TRBJ1-3, with TRBD1 as a possible D gene (5 bases). Trimming shortened V by 0 bases and J by 4 bases, and 10 bases separated the two germline ends. In germline, CDR1 is MNHEY, CDR2 SMNVEV (reference sequence). The CDR3 length is 15 residues. This CDR3 is CASSLSSGVGNTIYF. The CDR3 bases are TGTGCCAGCAGTTTATCCTCGGGGGTCGGAAACACCATATATTTT.

The genes are TRBV7-2 and TRBJ2-3, with unresolved D. With 3 bases removed from V and 0 bases from J, the gap between germline ends came to 7 bases. Germline-derived CDR1 and CDR2 are SGHTA and FQGNSA. The CDR3 extends over 14 amino acids. The DNA of the CDR3 is TGTGCCAGCAGCTTTAGACTGAGCACAGATACGCAGTATTTT. Encoded protein: CASSFRLSTDTQYF.